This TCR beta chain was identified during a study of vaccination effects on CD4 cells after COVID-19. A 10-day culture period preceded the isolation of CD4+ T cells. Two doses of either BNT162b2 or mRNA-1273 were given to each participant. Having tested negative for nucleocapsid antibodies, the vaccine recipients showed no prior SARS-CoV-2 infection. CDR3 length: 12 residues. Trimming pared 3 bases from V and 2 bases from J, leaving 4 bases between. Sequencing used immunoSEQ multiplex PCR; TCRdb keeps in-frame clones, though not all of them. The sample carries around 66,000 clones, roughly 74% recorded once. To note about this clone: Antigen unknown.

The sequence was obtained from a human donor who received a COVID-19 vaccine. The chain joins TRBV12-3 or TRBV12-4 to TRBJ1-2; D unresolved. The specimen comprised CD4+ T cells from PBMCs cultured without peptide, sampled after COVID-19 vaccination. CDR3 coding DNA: TGTGCCAGCAGTTTGGCAAACTATGGCTACACCTTC. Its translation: CASSLANYGYTF.